These 21 T cell receptor beta chains originate from one sample sequenced in a study of blood T cell repertoires in COVID-19. This table comes from immunoSEQ multiplex PCR, and its TCRdb copy is limited to in-frame clones, with some not included. The repertoire includes 300,000 or so clones, around 87% of them detected once, and 1% sits in the top ten. Material: peripheral blood. Receptor source: a man aged 50 to 59 with active or convalescent COVID-19.

The CDR3: CAISSLAGFSYEQYF. CDR3 nucleotide sequence: TGTGCCATCAGTTCACTAGCGGGGTTCTCCTACGAGCAGTACTTC. The rearrangement links TRBV10-3 to TRBJ2-7, with 10 nucleotides matching TRBD2. After removal of 5 bases from V and 0 bases from J, the junction contained 4 bases not matched to a gene. Per germline, CDR1 ENHRY and CDR2 SYGVKD. The CDR3 sequence is 15 residues long.

The chain links TRBV28 to TRBJ1-4; no clear D. Trimming removed 1 base at V and 10 bases at J, with 10 bases between. The CDR3 totals 13 residues. CDR1 and CDR2 (germline): MDHEN, SYDVKM. This CDR3 reads CASSLSGSGKLFF. The CDR3 coding sequence is TGTGCCAGCAGTTTATCAGGCTCTGGAAAACTGTTTTTT.

The chain combines TRBV28 with TRBJ1-3; D call uncertain. CDR3 size: 14 residues. CDR1 and CDR2 (germline): MDHEN, SYDVKM. V dropped 2 bases and J dropped 0 bases, with 5 bases sitting between them. The CDR3 bases are TGTGCCAGCAGTTTAGGCAGCTCTGGAAACACCATATATTTT. This translates into CASSLGSSGNTIYF.

V gene TRBV24-1 combines with J gene TRBJ2-7; TRBD1 matches at 10 bases. The CDR3 is 14 amino acids. The V gene end was trimmed by 4 bases and the J gene end by 2 bases; junction bases not matched to a gene: 1. Germline assignment: CDR1 KGHDR and CDR2 SFDVKD. The CDR3: CATSDGTGAYEQYF. DNA for the CDR3: TGTGCCACCAGTGACGGGACAGGGGCCTACGAGCAGTACTTC.

This clone was found a few times. The chain has TRBV2 and TRBJ2-7, with D maybe TRBD1 (5 bases). V lost 6 bases, J lost 0 bases, and 12 bases lay in between. Germline V lookup: CDR1 SNHLY, CDR2 FYNNEI. CDR3 length: 14 amino acids. CDR3 nucleotide sequence: TGTGCCAGCAGGGACAACCTTTACTCCTACGAGCAGTACTTC. Amino acids: CASRDNLYSYEQYF.

This clone was observed at least ten times. The chain employs TRBV6-2 or TRBV6-3 and TRBJ1-4; 7 bases fit TRBD1. This CDR3 has 16 residues. V lost 4 bases and J lost 0; bases outside the gene matches: 5. From germline, CDR1 is MNHEY and CDR2 SVGEGT. CDR3 sequence: CASSSYGTATNEKLFF. CDR3 in DNA: TGTGCCAGCAGTTCGTACGGGACAGCAACTAATGAAAAACTGTTTTTT.

The J gene is TRBJ2-7, the V gene TRBV19; 12 bases fit TRBD1. V was clipped by 4 bases and J by 9 bases; unmatched bases: 13. CDR1 and CDR2 (germline): LNHDA, SQIVND (reference sequence). This CDR3 has 16 amino acids. The CDR3 nucleotides read TGTGCCAGTAGTAAAAGGAGAGGGACAGGGGGCGTTATGCAGTACTTC. It codes for CASSKRRGTGGVMQYF.

With respect to this clone: Other nucleotide sequences in the sample specify the same CDR3. The chain is built from TRBV5-1 and TRBJ1-3, with 9 bases lining up with TRBD1. The V segment lost 4 bases and the J segment 2 bases; nucleotides outside the gene matches: 4. CDR1 is SGHRS, CDR2 YFSETQ, per germline. There are 15 residues in the CDR3. In DNA form, the CDR3 reads TGCGCCAGCAGCCCAGGACAGGGGACTGGAAACACCATATATTTT. Amino acids: CASSPGQGTGNTIYF.

The V call is TRBV28, the J call TRBJ1-1; TRBD1 agrees at 8 bases. The CDR3 has 14 residues. Germline CDR1 and CDR2: MDHEN and SYDVKM. The J segment lost 7 bases and the V segment lost 4 bases, leaving 8 bases of the junction unmatched. CDR3 sequence: CASSSAQGAYEAFF. CDR3 in DNA: TGTGCCAGCAGTTCAGCTCAGGGGGCGTATGAAGCTTTCTTT.

The CDR3: CASSQDLATDTQYF. The CDR3 bases are TGTGCCAGCAGCCAAGATCTAGCCACAGATACGCAGTATTTT. This chain links TRBV3-1 (or the pseudogene TRBV3-2) with TRBJ2-3; D may be TRBD2 (5 bases). This CDR3 has 14 amino acids. Trimming removed 0 bases from V and 2 bases from J, with 6 bases in between. The germline V gene has CDR1 LGHDT and CDR2 YNNKEL (reference sequence).

The chain links TRBV24-1 to TRBJ2-7; D call uncertain. This CDR3 is built from 13 residues. V lost 4 bases to trimming and J lost 4 bases, with 10 bases between them. The germline gives CDR1 KGHDR, CDR2 SFDVKD. CDR3 sequence reads: CATSDPTTYEQYF. The CDR3 nucleotides read TGTGCCACCAGTGACCCAACCACTTACGAGCAGTACTTC.

This clone was detected many times. V and J are TRBV27 and TRBJ1-6, with 7 positions matching TRBD1. Trimming took 10 bases from V and 10 from J; bases not matched to a gene: 19. The CDR3 spans 16 residues. Germline V gene sequence: CDR1 MNHEY, CDR2 SMNVEV (reference sequence). The CDR3: CATRGRWASVGSPLHF. The CDR3 coding sequence is TGTGCCACCAGGGGGAGGTGGGCGTCTGTTGGGTCACCCCTCCACTTT.

There are a few counts of this clone. The gene calls are TRBV5-8 and TRBJ2-4, with TRBD1 matching 9 bases. CDR1 and CDR2 from the germline V gene are SGHTS and YDEGEE. CDR3 length equals 15 residues. J gave up 6 bases and V 2 bases, and 6 bases lay outside the gene matches. The CDR3 here is CASSFWAGQGNIQYF. The CDR3, as DNA: TGTGCCAGCAGCTTTTGGGCGGGACAGGGAAACATTCAGTACTTC.

This chain joins TRBV28 and TRBJ1-2; tentatively, D is TRBD1 (6 bases). Trimming pared 6 bases from V and 8 bases from J, leaving 19 bases between. The CDR3 sequence is 14 residues long. Germline CDR1 MDHEN, CDR2 SYDVKM. The CDR3 region is CASSRQDPRKGYTF. CDR3 DNA sequence: TGTGCCAGCAGCCGACAGGACCCCCGGAAAGGCTACACCTTC.

The rearrangement joins TRBV7-2 to TRBJ2-7; D unclear. Germline-derived CDR1 and CDR2 are SGHTA and FQGNSA. Between the trimmed V and J ends, which lost 1 base and 2 bases, there was a span of 6 bases. The CDR3 runs 13 residues. The CDR3: CASSLDGTYEQYF. CDR3 sequence (DNA): TGTGCCAGCAGCTTAGACGGTACCTACGAGCAGTACTTC.

This chain links TRBV7-6 with TRBJ1-1, with D tentatively TRBD1 (5 bases). The CDR3 is 11 amino acids. Trimming removed 7 bases from V and 8 bases from J, with 11 bases in between. Germline-derived CDR1 and CDR2 are SGHVS and FNYEAQ. The CDR3 is CASIQAGEAFF. The CDR3 DNA sequence: TGTGCCAGCATCCAGGCAGGGGAAGCTTTCTTT. Supplemented by reference TRBV7-6 and TRBJ1-1, the full variable domain reads GAGVSQSPRYKVTKRGQDVALRCDPISGHVSLYWYRQALGQGPEFLTYFNYEAQQDKSGLPNDRFSAERPEGSISTLTIQRTEQRDSAMYRCASIQAGEAFFGQGTRLTVV.

This clone was found a few times. The rearrangement joins TRBV24-1 to TRBJ2-1; 8 nucleotides line up with TRBD2. This CDR3 contains 16 residues. V was pared by 4 bases and J by 7 bases, with 11 bases of the junction left unmatched. Germline CDR1 reads KGHDR; CDR2 reads SFDVKD. The CDR3: CATSDYGAGAGNEQFF. CDR3 nucleotides: TGTGCCACCAGTGACTATGGAGCGGGAGCGGGAAATGAGCAGTTCTTC.

V gene TRBV28 combines with J gene TRBJ2-2; 7 nucleotides align to TRBD1. V lost 4 bases to trimming and J lost 5 bases; unmatched junction nucleotides: 13. This CDR3 is 17 amino acids long. In germline, CDR1 is MDHEN, CDR2 SYDVKM. CDR3 DNA: TGTGCCAGCAGTTCAACACGATCAGGGGGAAGAACCGGGGAGCTGTTTTTT. It yields the protein CASSSTRSGGRTGELFF.

The chain carries TRBV24-1 and TRBJ1-2; 9 bases match TRBD1. This CDR3 comprises 14 residues. V lost 2 bases to trimming and J lost 8 bases; unmatched junction nucleotides: 5. Germline lookup yields CDR1 KGHDR and CDR2 SFDVKD. CDR3 region: CATSDSGTGFGYTF. The DNA of the CDR3 is TGTGCCACCAGTGATTCCGGGACAGGGTTCGGCTACACCTTC.

The table lists this clone with a count of one. The chain combines TRBV27 with TRBJ1-2, with TRBD1 identical over 9 bases. V dropped 2 bases and J dropped 4; count of bases not matched to a gene: 2. The germline gives CDR1 MNHEY, CDR2 SMNVEV (reference sequence). This CDR3 has 14 residues. The DNA for the CDR3 is TGTGCCAGCAGTTTAAGGGGACAGGGCTATGGCTACACCTTC. Protein sequence: CASSLRGQGYGYTF.

Comments on this clone: At the DNA level, this CDR3 is encoded by other sequences in the same sample as well. This sequence joins TRBV5-1 and TRBJ1-1, with D possibly being TRBD1 (5 bases). Trimming took 1 base from V and 0 from J, leaving 7 bases between them. The CDR3 has 14 residues. Looked up from germline, CDR1 is SGHRS and CDR2 is YFSETQ. CDR3 in DNA: TGCGCCAGCAGCTTGACAGGCTTGAACACTGAAGCTTTCTTT. As protein: CASSLTGLNTEAFF.